These 30 T cell receptor beta chains were all obtained from the same sample, sequenced in a study of T cells in localized non-small cell lung cancer. Sequencing used immunoSEQ multiplex PCR; TCRdb keeps in-frame clones, though not all of them. The data show tens of thousands of clones, roughly 90% seen once. The material sequenced was PBMCs, taken before any cancer treatment. The source is a man aged 40-75 years with stage II lung adenocarcinoma.

The chain combines TRBV27 with TRBJ2-7; 10 bases agree with TRBD1. The V gene end was trimmed by 4 bases and the J gene end by 4 bases; junction bases not matched to a gene: 13. Looked up from germline, CDR1 is MNHEY and CDR2 is SMNVEV (reference sequence). The CDR3 is 17 residues long. CDR3 amino acids: CASSSVRDRGGRYEQYF. CDR3 nucleotides: TGTGCCAGCAGTTCAGTCCGGGACAGGGGCGGTAGGTACGAGCAGTACTTC.

As DNA, the CDR3 is TGTGCCAGCAGCTTGGGTGGCTTTGTGGCGGGTGAGCAGTTCTTC. This encodes CASSLGGFVAGEQFF. The V and J genes are TRBV5-8 and TRBJ2-1; D might be TRBD2 (5 bases). With 0 bases removed from V and 9 bases from J, the gap between germline ends came to 16 bases. Germline CDR1 and CDR2: SGHTS and YDEGEE. The CDR3 is 15 amino acids.

Regarding this clone: Other DNA sequences from this sample encode an identical CDR3 as well. The V call is TRBV7-9, the J call TRBJ2-7, with a tentative D call TRBD2 (5 bases). This CDR3 comprises 14 residues. CDR1 is SEHNR and CDR2 is FQNEAQ in the germline V gene (reference sequence). The V end was cut by 5 bases, the J end by 0 bases, with 11 bases between. Here the CDR3 reads CASSPPGSSYEQYF. CDR3 DNA sequence: TGTGCCAGCAGCCCCCCGGGGAGCTCCTACGAGCAGTACTTC. Full variable domain (remainder filled in from reference TRBV7-9 and TRBJ2-7): DTGVSQNPRHKITKRGQNVTFRCDPISEHNRLYWYRQTLGQGPEFLTYFQNEAQLEKSRLLSDRFSAERPKGSFSTLEIQRTEQGDSAMYLCASSPPGSSYEQYFGPGTRLTVT.

Only a few counts were recorded for this clone. This chain joins TRBV7-2 and TRBJ2-2, with D hard to call. Trimming removed 2 bases at V and 0 bases at J, with 4 bases between. Germline CDR1 is SGHTA and CDR2 is FQGNSA. The CDR3 sequence is 14 residues long. In DNA form, the CDR3 reads TGTGCCAGCAGCTTATTCGCGAACACCGGGGAGCTGTTTTTT. Protein sequence: CASSLFANTGELFF.

CDR3 residues: CSARVAEQFF. The CDR3, as DNA: TGCAGTGCTAGAGTTGCTGAGCAGTTCTTC. The chain has TRBV20-1 and TRBJ2-1; D is undetermined. This CDR3 has 10 residues. Germline CDR1 DFQATT, CDR2 SNEGSKA (reference sequence). Trimming took 1 base from V and 9 from J, leaving 4 bases between them.

The chain carries TRBV12-5 and TRBJ2-1, with D unresolved. V was clipped by 6 bases and J by 7 bases, with 13 bases between them. CDR3 length equals 13 residues. CDR1 and CDR2 (germline): LGHNT, FRNRAP. CDR3 amino acids: CASGSTTKNEQFF. CDR3 DNA: TGTGCTAGTGGCTCAACTACAAAGAATGAGCAGTTCTTC.

The chain is built from TRBV5-4 and TRBJ1-6; 9 positions agree with TRBD1. This CDR3 comprises 14 residues. V shed 4 bases, J shed 8 bases, and the junction held 4 bases outside the gene matches. CDR1 and CDR2 from the germline V gene are SGHNT and YYREEE (reference sequence). The DNA for the CDR3 is TGTGCCAGCAGCGCGGGACAGGGTGATTCACCCCTCCACTTT. This sequence encodes CASSAGQGDSPLHF. The full variable domain, with the rest looked up from reference TRBV5-4 and TRBJ1-6, is ETGVTQSPTHLIKTRGQQVTLRCSSQSGHNTVSWYQQALGQGPQFIFQYYREEENGRGNFPPRFSGLQFPNYSSELNVNALELDDSALYLCASSAGQGDSPLHFGNGTRLTVT.

This clone showed up just once. The rearrangement uses TRBV2 and TRBJ1-6, with a tentative D call TRBD1 (6 bases). V lost 7 bases, J lost 5 bases, and 15 bases lay in between. Germline V CDR1 and CDR2: SNHLY, FYNNEI. The CDR3 extends over 15 amino acids. DNA for the CDR3: TGTGCCAGCACCTTGGACAGCCAGAATAATTCACCCCTCCACTTT. This sequence encodes CASTLDSQNNSPLHF. The variable domain in full, completed from reference TRBV2 and TRBJ1-6, reads EPEVTQTPSHQVTQMGQEVILRCVPISNHLYFYWYRQILGQKVEFLVSFYNNEISEKSEIFDDQFSVERPDGSNFTLKIRSTKLEDSAMYFCASTLDSQNNSPLHFGNGTRLTVT.

V and J are TRBV7-9 and TRBJ2-3; unclear D gene. V dropped 1 base and J dropped 4 bases, with 9 bases sitting between them. CDR3 length: 14 amino acids. The germline gives CDR1 SEHNR, CDR2 FQNEAQ (reference sequence). The CDR3: CASSLGFEADTQYF. The CDR3, as DNA: TGTGCCAGCAGCTTAGGGTTTGAAGCAGATACGCAGTATTTT.

This rearrangement joins TRBV21-1 to TRBJ1-1. TRBV21-1 is tagged as a pseudogene. The CDR3 has 14 residues. This chain's CDR3 is CASSTESPTPEAFF. As DNA, the CDR3 is TGTGCCAGCAGCACCGAGAGTCCCACTCCTGAAGCTTTCTTT.

The J gene is TRBJ2-5, the V gene TRBV6-5, with a possible D match to TRBD1 (5 bases). Between the trimmed V and J ends, which lost 7 bases and 2 bases, there was a span of 14 bases. Germline V gives CDR1 MNHEY, CDR2 SVGAGI. CDR3 length: 14 amino acids. The CDR3 loop is CASTPTVPQETQYF. The CDR3 DNA is TGTGCCAGCACCCCGACAGTCCCACAAGAGACCCAGTACTTC.

V gene TRBV19 combines with J gene TRBJ1-4; possible D gene TRBD1, 6 bases. The CDR3 sequence is 14 residues long. Trimming took 6 bases from V and 5 from J, leaving 13 bases between them. Germline-derived CDR1 and CDR2 are LNHDA and SQIVND (reference sequence). For the CDR3, the DNA is TGTGCCAGTAGGCAGGGGCACCTGAATGAAAAACTGTTTTTT. Translation: CASRQGHLNEKLFF.

V and J are TRBV4-2 and TRBJ2-1, with 13 bases that match TRBD2. The V gene's germline CDR1 is LGHNA and CDR2 YNFKEQ. The V and J ends lost 3 bases and 9 bases, in that order; junction bases with no gene match: 8. This CDR3 spans 16 amino acids. CDR3 amino acids: CASSQDTSGGAFEQFF. The CDR3 bases are TGTGCCAGCAGCCAGGATACTAGCGGGGGGGCCTTTGAGCAGTTCTTC.

The chain recombines TRBV7-8 with TRBJ2-2; 7 bases are shared with TRBD1. CDR3 size: 15 residues. Germline CDR1 SGHVS, CDR2 FQNEAQ. The J segment lost 2 bases and the V segment lost 5 bases, leaving 5 bases of the junction unmatched. The CDR3 region has the DNA TGTGCCAGCAGCCCCCGGGACAGCAACACCGGGGAGCTGTTTTTT. It is translated as CASSPRDSNTGELFF. Full variable domain (rest looked up from reference TRBV7-8 and TRBJ2-2): GAGVSQSPRYKVAKRGQDVALRCDPISGHVSLFWYQQALGQGPEFLTYFQNEAQLDKSGLPSDRFFAERPEGSVSTLKIQRTQQEDSAVYLCASSPRDSNTGELFFGEGSRLTVL.

The chain recombines TRBV19 with TRBJ2-5; perhaps TRBD2 as D (6 bases). Looked up from germline, CDR1 is LNHDA and CDR2 is SQIVND (reference sequence). The ends were cut back, 6 bases at V and 2 bases at J, with 19 bases in the middle. The CDR3 runs 16 residues. The CDR3 region is CASRNPWRGRQETQYF. The CDR3 DNA is TGTGCCAGTAGGAATCCGTGGAGGGGCCGACAAGAGACCCAGTACTTC.

The chain carries TRBV7-2 and TRBJ1-6; no definite D call. V dropped 1 base and J dropped 14 bases, with 12 bases sitting between them. Germline V gene lookup returns CDR1 SGHTA and CDR2 FQGNSA. The CDR3 sequence is 13 residues long. The CDR3 region is CASSLEESLALHF. The CDR3 DNA reads as TGTGCCAGCAGCTTAGAGGAGAGTCTCGCCCTCCACTTT. The variable domain in full, completed from reference TRBV7-2 and TRBJ1-6, reads GAGVSQSPSNKVTEKGKDVELRCDPISGHTALYWYRQSLGQGLEFLIYFQGNSAPDKSGLPSDRFSAERTGGSVSTLTIQRTQQEDSAVYLCASSLEESLALHFGNGTRLTVT.

A single count supports this clone. This chain's CDR3 is CASSSMPEPGDEQYF. The DNA of the CDR3 is TGCGCCAGCAGCTCTATGCCCGAACCGGGCGACGAGCAGTACTTC. The rearrangement links TRBV5-1 to TRBJ2-7, with D hard to call. The V end lost 3 bases, the J end lost 5 bases, and 18 bases lay between the germline ends. This CDR3 has 15 amino acids. CDR1 is SGHRS, CDR2 YFSETQ, per germline.

CDR3 sequence (DNA): TGTGCCAGCACCTACGGGGCATCCACTGAAGCTTTCTTT. Translation gives CASTYGASTEAFF. The chain is built from TRBV6-5 and TRBJ1-1, with D maybe TRBD1 (5 bases). The CDR3 contains 13 residues. The germline CDR1 and CDR2 sequences are MNHEY and SVGAGI. Trimming took 7 bases from V and 4 from J, leaving 13 bases between them.

V usage is TRBV9 and J usage is TRBJ2-3; D perhaps matches TRBD1 (5 bases). V dropped 1 base and J dropped 0 bases, with 9 bases sitting between them. Germline V CDR1 and CDR2: SGDLS, YYNGEE. The CDR3 loop spans 15 amino acids. The CDR3 DNA reads TGTGCCAGCAGCGTAACAGGAATAAGCACAGATACGCAGTATTTT. This translates into CASSVTGISTDTQYF.

The J gene is TRBJ1-1, the V gene TRBV5-5; D gene uncertain. Germline V lookup: CDR1 SGHKS, CDR2 YYEKEE (reference sequence). The CDR3 is 13 amino acids. Trimming took off 7 bases at V and 3 bases at J, with 13 bases between the two ends. The chain's CDR3 is CASALGSDTEAFF. DNA of the CDR3: TGTGCCAGCGCCTTGGGGTCTGACACTGAAGCTTTCTTT.

The rearrangement links TRBV4-1 to TRBJ1-4; 8 nucleotides line up with TRBD1. V dropped 2 bases and J dropped 7; count of bases not matched to a gene: 6. This CDR3 has 15 residues. Germline V gene lookup returns CDR1 MGHRA and CDR2 YSYEKL. The CDR3 reads CASSQPGQESEKLFF. CDR3 DNA sequence: TGCGCCAGCAGCCAACCGGGACAGGAGTCTGAAAAACTGTTTTTT.

The chain carries TRBV9 and TRBJ2-1, with 8 bases lining up with TRBD2. The CDR3 runs to 15 residues. Unmatched junction bases numbered 7, after V lost 4 bases and J lost 4 bases. The germline V gene has CDR1 SGDLS and CDR2 YYNGEE. Written as DNA, the CDR3 is TGTGCCAGCAGCTCCTATAGCGGGGAGTACAATGAGCAGTTCTTC. Translating it yields CASSSYSGEYNEQFF. Using reference TRBV9 and TRBJ2-1 for the parts outside the CDR3, the full variable domain is DSGVTQTPKHLITATGQRVTLRCSPRSGDLSVYWYQQSLDQGLQFLIQYYNGEERAKGNILERFSAQQFPDLHSELNLSSLELGDSALYFCASSSYSGEYNEQFFGPGTRLTVL.

The J gene is TRBJ2-7, the V gene TRBV21-1; TRBD2 is the table's D call, not checked against the DNA. TRBV21-1 is a listed pseudogene. The CDR3 has 24 residues. For the CDR3, the DNA is TGTGCCAGCAGCAAGAGAATGGTACAGGCCCCGGGACTAGCGGGAGGTCCATGGTCCTACGAGCAGTACTTC. Translating it yields CASSKRMVQAPGLAGGPWSYEQYF.

A single count supports this clone. V and J are TRBV5-8 and TRBJ2-4; no firm D call. V was clipped by 6 bases and J by 3 bases, with 22 bases between them. CDR3 length: 17 amino acids. Germline V CDR1 and CDR2: SGHTS, YDEGEE. In DNA, the CDR3 is TGTGCCAGCAAACGAAAGGGTCAGTCCATAAACAAAAACATTCAGTACTTC. It specifies CASKRKGQSINKNIQYF.

CDR3 residues: CASSLGAGGSWTQYF. The CDR3 nucleotides read TGTGCCAGCAGCTTAGGGGCAGGGGGCAGTTGGACCCAGTACTTC. The chain joins TRBV11-2 to TRBJ2-5, with 8 bases matching TRBD1. The V and J ends lost 1 base and 7 bases, in that order; junction bases with no gene match: 8. From germline, CDR1 is SGHAT and CDR2 FQNNGV. The CDR3 loop spans 15 amino acids. Complete variable domain (other parts from reference TRBV11-2 and TRBJ2-5): EAGVAQSPRYKIIEKRQSVAFWCNPISGHATLYWYQQILGQGPKLLIQFQNNGVVDDSQLPKDRFSAERLKGVDSTLKIQPAKLEDSAVYLCASSLGAGGSWTQYFGPGTRLLVL.

Only a few counts were recorded for this clone. The chain joins TRBV7-2 to TRBJ1-1; possibly TRBD1 for D (5 bases). The V gene's germline CDR1 is SGHTA and CDR2 FQGNSA. This CDR3 comprises 13 residues. The V gene lost 7 bases and the J gene lost 5 bases, with 14 bases spanning the gap. CDR3 protein: CASTLGGATEAFF. CDR3 nucleotide sequence: TGTGCCAGCACCCTGGGGGGTGCTACTGAAGCTTTCTTT.

This clone showed up just a few times. The J gene is TRBJ2-7, the V gene TRBV6-5, with a weak D call TRBD1 (5 bases). The CDR3 covers 13 residues. Trimming removed 2 bases at V and 5 bases at J, with 10 bases between. CDR1 and CDR2 (germline): MNHEY, SVGAGI. CDR3 coding DNA: TGTGCCAGCAGTTACAATAGGGGCCACGAGCAGTACTTC. Translated, it gives CASSYNRGHEQYF.

The rearrangement links TRBV6-5 to TRBJ1-2, with 8 bases fitting TRBD1. Germline values: CDR1 MNHEY, CDR2 SVGAGI. The junction had 10 bases not matched to a gene; V was cut back by 3 bases and J by 4 bases. The CDR3 contains 16 residues. DNA for the CDR3: TGTGCCAGCAGTTATCAGGGAACAGGGGGAACCTATGGCTACACCTTC. Translated: CASSYQGTGGTYGYTF.

The chain links TRBV2 to TRBJ2-3, with 9 bases lining up with TRBD2. V lost 7 bases to trimming and J lost 1 base; unmatched junction nucleotides: 15. The V gene's germline CDR1 is SNHLY and CDR2 FYNNEI. This CDR3 is built from 18 residues. The CDR3 nucleotides are TGTGCCAGCACCCAACCTGTTGTGACTAGCGGAGGCACAGATACGCAGTATTTT. It encodes CASTQPVVTSGGTDTQYF.

This chain connects TRBV28 to TRBJ1-2; 7 bases match TRBD1. The CDR3 loop spans 12 amino acids. Germline V lookup: CDR1 MDHEN, CDR2 SYDVKM. The ends lost 6 bases at V and 8 bases at J; junction bases unmatched: 6. Written as DNA, the CDR3 is TGTGCCAGCAGCACTACAGGGGAAGGCTACACCTTC. It codes for CASSTTGEGYTF.